The 2 T cell receptor beta chains presented below share a single source sample, sequenced in a study of cytomegalovirus exposure and HLA in healthy donors. The primer mix had 60 Vbeta and 13 Jbeta primers. The assay was immunoSEQ multiplex PCR, and TCRdb's table has in-frame clones only and misses some. The table lists 150,000 to 200,000 clones, approximately 79% of them singletons. Sequencing input: PBMCs. The receptors here all came from a woman aged 30 to 39 in good health and CMV-seropositive.

The chain couples TRBV7-8 to TRBJ2-2; maybe TRBD1 (5 bases). Germline-derived CDR1 and CDR2 are SGHVS and FQNEAQ. The CDR3 covers 15 residues. The ends were cut back, 2 bases at V and 0 bases at J, with 7 bases in the middle. CDR3 sequence reads: CASSLRTTNTGELFF. CDR3 DNA sequence: TGTGCCAGCAGCTTACGGACAACGAACACCGGGGAGCTGTTTTTT.

The CDR3 loop is CASSVEPGLARDTQYF. As DNA, the CDR3 is TGCGCCAGCAGCGTGGAACCGGGACTAGCGAGAGATACGCAGTATTTT. This chain links TRBV5-1 with TRBJ2-3; 10 positions agree with TRBD2. This CDR3 region has 16 residues. Germline assignment: CDR1 SGHRS and CDR2 YFSETQ. The V gene end was trimmed by 4 bases and the J gene end by 5 bases; junction bases not matched to a gene: 10.